This T cell receptor (beta chain) was found in a study of cytomegalovirus exposure and HLA in healthy donors. 60 Vbeta and 13 Jbeta primers were used in PCR. Generated by immunoSEQ multiplex PCR, the TCRdb table keeps only in-frame clones and is missing some. The sample lists 200,000 or so clones; about 76% were seen once. The germline V gene has CDR1 SEHNR and CDR2 FQNEAQ (reference sequence). This CDR3 spans 15 amino acids. J lost 2 bases, V lost 5 bases, and 4 bases had no gene match. This TCR was recovered from a male donor in good health and CMV-seropositive. V is TRBV7-9 and J is TRBJ1-5; 9 positions agree with TRBD1. The sample taken for sequencing was PBMCs. CDR3 residues: CASSRTGGGNQPQHF. The CDR3 DNA sequence: TGTGCCAGCAGCCGTACAGGGGGCGGCAATCAGCCCCAGCATTTT.